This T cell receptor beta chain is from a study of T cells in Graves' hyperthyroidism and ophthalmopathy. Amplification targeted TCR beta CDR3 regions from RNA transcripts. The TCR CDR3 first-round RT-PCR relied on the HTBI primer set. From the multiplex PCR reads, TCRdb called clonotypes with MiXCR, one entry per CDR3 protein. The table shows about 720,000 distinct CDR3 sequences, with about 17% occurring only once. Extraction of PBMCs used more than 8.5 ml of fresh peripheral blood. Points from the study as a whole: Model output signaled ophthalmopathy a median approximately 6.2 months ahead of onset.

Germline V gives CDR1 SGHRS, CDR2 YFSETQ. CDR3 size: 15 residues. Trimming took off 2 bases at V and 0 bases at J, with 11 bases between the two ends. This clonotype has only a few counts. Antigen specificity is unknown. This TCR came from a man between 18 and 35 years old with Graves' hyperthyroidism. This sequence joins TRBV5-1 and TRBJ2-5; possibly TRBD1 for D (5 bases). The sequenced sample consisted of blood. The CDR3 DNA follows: TGCGCCAGCAGCTTCTCCCTGACAGACCAAGAGACCCAGTACTTC. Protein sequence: CASSFSLTDQETQYF.